This entry lists 16 T cell receptor beta chains sequenced from one sample in a study of blood T cell repertoires in COVID-19. TCRdb's copy holds only in-frame clones and misses some; the assay was immunoSEQ multiplex PCR. Of around 190,000 clones in the sample, 70% to 80% were seen once. Source material: peripheral blood. Every receptor here comes from a woman aged 40 to 50 with COVID-19, enrolled during active disease.

This clone was picked up one time. The chain links TRBV6-5 to TRBJ2-1; D is unclear. V was shortened by 6 bases and J by 2 bases, with 5 bases between the two germline ends. Germline CDR1 and CDR2: MNHEY and SVGAGI. The CDR3 contains 12 residues. The chain's CDR3 is CASSSAYNEQFF. CDR3 coding DNA: TGTGCCAGCAGCAGCGCCTACAATGAGCAGTTCTTC.

This rearrangement joins TRBV4-2 to TRBJ2-1, with TRBD1 as a possible D gene (5 bases). CDR3 size: 15 residues. V lost 1 base to trimming and J lost 6 bases, with 13 bases between them. CDR1 and CDR2 from the germline V gene are LGHNA and YNFKEQ. The CDR3 DNA sequence: TGTGCCAGCAGCCAAGGGGTCAGGGCCCCCAATGAGCAGTTCTTC. Its translation is CASSQGVRAPNEQFF.

This chain joins TRBV27 and TRBJ2-1, with 7 bases that match TRBD2. Germline CDR1 is MNHEY and CDR2 is SMNVEV (reference sequence). This CDR3 spans 12 amino acids. V trimming: 8 bases; J trimming: 3 bases; junction bases outside the gene matches: 1. The CDR3 protein is CASRTSYNEQFF. CDR3 coding DNA: TGTGCCAGCCGGACTAGCTACAATGAGCAGTTCTTC.

The CDR3 DNA follows: TGCAGCGTTGTACTAGCGGGGGGGCACACAGATACGCAGTATTTT. This sequence encodes CSVVLAGGHTDTQYF. The chain has TRBV29-1 and TRBJ2-3, with 13 bases lining up with TRBD2. The CDR3 spans 15 residues. Trimming took 4 bases from V and 2 from J; bases not matched to a gene: 3. From germline, CDR1 is SQVTM and CDR2 ANQGSEA.

The V call is TRBV6-5, the J call TRBJ2-3; no firm D call. V was cut by 2 bases and J by 0 bases, with 9 bases left in between. The length of the CDR3 is 15 residues. From germline, CDR1 is MNHEY and CDR2 SVGAGI. CDR3 residues: CASSYNRASTDTQYF. CDR3 coding DNA: TGTGCCAGCAGTTACAACAGAGCTAGCACAGATACGCAGTATTTT.

The chain links TRBV4-3 to TRBJ1-4; 9 positions match TRBD1. Germline assignment: CDR1 LGHNA and CDR2 YSLEER. The J segment lost 6 bases and the V segment lost 0 bases, leaving 5 bases of the junction unmatched. The CDR3 contains 16 residues. The CDR3 DNA reads TGCGCCAGCAGCCAAGATGGGACAGGGTCATATGAAAAACTGTTTTTT. It encodes CASSQDGTGSYEKLFF.

In regard to this clone: The junction departs from germline at one end; a sequencing error may be responsible. Other DNA sequences within the sample encode an identical CDR3. J is TRBJ2-7 and V is TRBV5-1; 9 positions agree with TRBD2. This CDR3 region has 15 residues. CDR1 is SGHRS, CDR2 YFSETQ, per germline. Here the CDR3 DNA reads TGTGCCAGCAGCCCCGGCGGGACTAGCACGTACGAGCAGTACTTC. This codes for CASSPGGTSTYEQYF. Together with reference TRBV5-1 and TRBJ2-7, the CDR3 gives the full variable domain: KAGVTQTPRYLIKTRGQQVTLSCSPISGHRSVSWYQQTPGQGLQFLFEYFSETQRNKGNFPGRFSGRQFSNSRSEMNVSTLELGDSALYLCASSPGGTSTYEQYFGPGTRLTVT.

J is TRBJ2-7 and V is TRBV25-1; 8 bases map to TRBD2. J lost 6 bases, V lost 0 bases, and 7 bases had no gene match. CDR3 length equals 15 residues. Germline values: CDR1 MGHDK, CDR2 SYGVNS. Written as DNA, the CDR3 is TGTGCCAGCAGTGAATATTCAGCGGGGGCACGCGAGCAGTACTTC. Translation: CASSEYSAGAREQYF.

This rearrangement joins TRBV2 to TRBJ2-4; D possibly corresponds to TRBD2 (6 bases). Trimming took 4 bases from V and 6 from J, leaving 13 bases between them. Germline-derived CDR1 and CDR2 are SNHLY and FYNNEI. This CDR3 spans 14 amino acids. The CDR3 sequence: CASSGDSPGNIQYF. The CDR3 nucleotides read TGTGCCAGCAGTGGGGACTCCCCTGGAAACATTCAGTACTTC. Filled out from reference TRBV2 and TRBJ2-4, the complete variable domain reads EPEVTQTPSHQVTQMGQEVILRCVPISNHLYFYWYRQILGQKVEFLVSFYNNEISEKSEIFDDQFSVERPDGSNFTLKIRSTKLEDSAMYFCASSGDSPGNIQYFGAGTRLSVL.

This clone has only one observation. The chain couples TRBV29-1 to TRBJ1-4; 8 bases map to TRBD1. Germline assignment: CDR1 SQVTM and CDR2 ANQGSEA. The CDR3 runs to 13 residues. The V gene end was trimmed by 7 bases and the J gene end by 7 bases; junction bases not matched to a gene: 8. CDR3 amino acids: CSAATGVGEKLFF. In DNA form, the CDR3 reads TGCAGCGCCGCGACAGGGGTTGGTGAAAAACTGTTTTTT.

This sequence joins TRBV10-2 and TRBJ1-2, with TRBD1 matching over 11 bases. CDR3 length equals 15 residues. V was clipped by 3 bases and J by 3 bases; unmatched bases: 3. Per the germline V gene, CDR1 is WSHSY and CDR2 is SAAADI. The CDR3 loop is CASSDRTGGDYGYTF. The CDR3 DNA is TGCGCCAGCAGTGACAGGACAGGGGGCGACTATGGCTACACCTTC.

The CDR3 DNA sequence: TGTGCCAGCAGCTTAGGAGGGACTAGCGGCTACAATGAGCAGTTCTTC. Protein: CASSLGGTSGYNEQFF. The chain joins TRBV7-6 to TRBJ2-1, with 11 bases that match TRBD2. With V trimmed by 1 base and J by 3 bases, 2 bases remained unmatched. Germline V gene data show CDR1 as SGHVS and CDR2 as FNYEAQ. This CDR3 region has 16 residues.

The chain employs TRBV2 and TRBJ1-1, with 7 nucleotides matching TRBD1. The CDR3 sequence is 14 residues long. Germline V CDR1 and CDR2: SNHLY, FYNNEI. The J segment lost 4 bases and the V segment lost 4 bases, leaving 6 bases of the junction unmatched. The CDR3 DNA sequence: TGTGCCAGCAGTGCCGGGACAGCTTTCACTGAAGCTTTCTTT. This translates into CASSAGTAFTEAFF.

The chain uses TRBV9 and TRBJ2-5; a possible D gene is TRBD1 (6 bases). V lost 0 bases to trimming and J lost 3 bases, with 6 bases between them. The CDR3 runs 13 residues. Germline values: CDR1 SGDLS, CDR2 YYNGEE. CDR3 sequence (DNA): TGTGCCAGCAGCGTAGGGACAGAAGAGACCCAGTACTTC. This translates into CASSVGTEETQYF.

This clone turned up a few times. DNA of the CDR3: TGCGCCAGCAGCTTGGAGGGGGTGCCCAATCAGCCCCAGCATTTT. Protein product: CASSLEGVPNQPQHF. This rearrangement joins TRBV5-1 to TRBJ1-5, with a possible D match to TRBD1 (6 bases). Trimming stripped 0 bases from V and 3 bases from J, with 10 bases between. Per germline, CDR1 SGHRS and CDR2 YFSETQ. The CDR3 sequence is 15 residues long.

This chain uses TRBV5-8 with TRBJ2-5, with 13 nucleotides matching TRBD2. The CDR3 sequence is 15 residues long. Germline V gene data show CDR1 as SGHTS and CDR2 as YDEGEE. V gave up 3 bases and J gave up 5 bases; unmatched junction bases: 4. The CDR3 protein is CASSWTLAGGETQYF. For the CDR3, the DNA is TGTGCCAGCAGCTGGACACTAGCGGGGGGGGAGACCCAGTACTTC.